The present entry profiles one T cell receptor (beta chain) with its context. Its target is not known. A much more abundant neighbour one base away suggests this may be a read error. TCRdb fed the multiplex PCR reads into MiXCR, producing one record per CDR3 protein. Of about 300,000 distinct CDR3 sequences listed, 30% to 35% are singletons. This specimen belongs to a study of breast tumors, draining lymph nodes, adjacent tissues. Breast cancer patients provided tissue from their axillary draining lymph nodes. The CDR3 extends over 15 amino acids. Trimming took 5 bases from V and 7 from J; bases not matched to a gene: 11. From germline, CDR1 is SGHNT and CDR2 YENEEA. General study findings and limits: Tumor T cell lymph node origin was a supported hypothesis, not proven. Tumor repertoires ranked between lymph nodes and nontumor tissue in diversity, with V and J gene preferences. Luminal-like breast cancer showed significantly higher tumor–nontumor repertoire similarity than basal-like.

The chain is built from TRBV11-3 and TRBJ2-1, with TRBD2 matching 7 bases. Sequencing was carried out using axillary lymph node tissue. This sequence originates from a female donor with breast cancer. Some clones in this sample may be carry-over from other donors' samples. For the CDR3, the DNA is TGTGCCAGCAGCCACCGGACTGGCGGGAGTAATGAGCAGTTCTTC. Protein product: CASSHRTGGSNEQFF. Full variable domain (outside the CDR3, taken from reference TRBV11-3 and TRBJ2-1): EAGVVQSPRYKIIEKKQPVAFWCNPISGHNTLYWYLQNLGQGPELLIRYENEEAVDDSQLPKDRFSAERLKGVDSTLKIQPAELGDSAVYLCASSHRTGGSNEQFFGPGTRLTVL.